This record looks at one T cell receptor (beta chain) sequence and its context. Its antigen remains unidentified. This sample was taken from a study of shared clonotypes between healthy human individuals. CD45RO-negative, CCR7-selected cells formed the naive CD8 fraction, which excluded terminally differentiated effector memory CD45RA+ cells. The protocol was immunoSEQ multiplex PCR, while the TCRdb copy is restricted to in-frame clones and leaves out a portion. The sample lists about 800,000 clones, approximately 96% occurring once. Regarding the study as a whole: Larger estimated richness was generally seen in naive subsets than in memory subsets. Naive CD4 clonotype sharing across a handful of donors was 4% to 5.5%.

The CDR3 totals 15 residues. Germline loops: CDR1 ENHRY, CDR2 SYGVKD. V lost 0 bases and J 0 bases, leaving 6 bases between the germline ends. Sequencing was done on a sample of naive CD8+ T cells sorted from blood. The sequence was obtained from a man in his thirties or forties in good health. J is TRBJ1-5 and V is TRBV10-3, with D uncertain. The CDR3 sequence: CAISESEYSNQPQHF. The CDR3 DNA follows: TGTGCCATCAGTGAGTCCGAGTATAGCAATCAGCCCCAGCATTTT.